The 10 T cell receptor beta chains in this list originate from one sample, sequenced in a study of OX40 agonist ivuxolimab in advanced cancers. TCRdb keeps only in-frame clones here, not all; method: immunoSEQ multiplex PCR. The table lists over 90,000 clones, around 94% of them singletons. The sequencing here drew on CD4+ or CD8+ T cells sorted from blood, taken in a trial of the OX40 agonist ivuxolimab. Receptor source: an adult with an advanced solid tumor such as melanoma, head and neck, liver or kidney cancer.

The chain joins TRBV7-2 to TRBJ1-3; 8 bases fit TRBD1. Germline V CDR1 and CDR2: SGHTA, FQGNSA. The trim removed 5 bases at V and 3 bases at J, leaving 3 bases unmatched. The CDR3 has 14 residues. Here the CDR3 DNA reads TGTGCCAGCAGCCAACAGGGGGTTGGAAACACCATATATTTT. This encodes CASSQQGVGNTIYF.

The gene calls are TRBV19 and TRBJ1-6; D is undetermined. The CDR3 runs 17 residues. The V and J ends lost 5 bases and 0 bases respectively, with 14 bases between them. CDR1 is LNHDA and CDR2 is SQIVND in the germline V gene (reference sequence). The CDR3: CASSHESVSSYNSPLHF. CDR3 DNA sequence: TGTGCCAGTAGTCACGAGAGCGTCAGCTCCTATAATTCACCCCTCCACTTT.

The rearrangement uses TRBV9 and TRBJ2-3; tentative D call: TRBD2 (5 bases). Trimming took 2 bases from V and 1 from J, leaving 11 bases between them. This CDR3 comprises 15 residues. The germline gives CDR1 SGDLS, CDR2 YYNGEE. Written as DNA, the CDR3 is TGTGCCAGCAGCGTGGAACTAGATCGCACAGATACGCAGTATTTT. This encodes CASSVELDRTDTQYF.

The rearrangement links TRBV30 to TRBJ2-7; 8 bases align to TRBD2. The ends lost 2 bases at V and 3 bases at J; junction bases unmatched: 9. CDR1 and CDR2 from the germline V gene are GTSNPN and SVGIG (reference sequence). This CDR3 has 15 residues. Here the CDR3 reads CAWSIIAGFNYEQYF. DNA of the CDR3: TGTGCCTGGAGTATTATAGCGGGATTTAACTACGAGCAGTACTTC.

The rearrangement uses TRBV5-6 and TRBJ2-5; D possibly uses TRBD1 or TRBD2 (5 bases each). Germline assignment: CDR1 SGHDT and CDR2 YYEEEE. The CDR3 has 14 amino acids. Trimming shortened V by 4 bases and J by 5 bases, and 15 bases separated the two germline ends. The CDR3, as DNA: TGTGCCAGCAGCAGGGACCTTAGTTTGGAGACCCAGTACTTC. This codes for CASSRDLSLETQYF.

The chain couples TRBV5-1 to TRBJ2-1; no firm D call. CDR1 and CDR2 from the germline V gene are SGHRS and YFSETQ. Trimming left V 3 bases short and J 4 bases short, with 11 bases between. The CDR3 extends over 14 amino acids. Here the CDR3 reads CASSSAVRYNEQFF. CDR3 nucleotide sequence: TGCGCCAGCAGCTCAGCAGTGAGATACAATGAGCAGTTCTTC.

The chain carries TRBV6-6 and TRBJ1-1; 9 bases align to TRBD1. This CDR3 has 13 residues. CDR1 and CDR2 from the germline V gene are MNHNY and SVGAGI (reference sequence). V dropped 4 bases and J dropped 10; count of bases not matched to a gene: 7. The CDR3 sequence: CASSWTGDGRAFF. CDR3 DNA: TGTGCCAGCAGTTGGACAGGGGACGGGCGAGCTTTCTTT.

This chain connects TRBV7-7 to TRBJ2-2; D is perhaps TRBD1 (5 bases). The CDR3 has 15 amino acids. Germline V gives CDR1 SSHAT, CDR2 FNYEAQ (reference sequence). The V and J ends lost 5 bases and 0 bases respectively, with 10 bases between them. The CDR3 sequence: CASSATVSNTGELFF. CDR3 coding DNA: TGTGCCAGCAGCGCGACAGTCTCGAACACCGGGGAGCTGTTTTTT.

This chain joins TRBV28 and TRBJ1-2, with D possibly TRBD1 on 6 matching bases. This CDR3 spans 18 amino acids. Trimming stripped 2 bases from V and 3 bases from J, with 22 bases between. CDR1 MDHEN and CDR2 SYDVKM come from the germline V gene. The CDR3 reads CASSLRGRQGRPDYGYTF. The DNA of the CDR3 is TGTGCCAGCAGTTTAAGGGGTCGTCAGGGGCGCCCCGACTATGGCTACACCTTC.

CDR3 protein: CASSRDSARNTEAFF. CDR3 nucleotide sequence: TGCGCCAGCAGCAGGGACAGCGCACGGAACACTGAAGCTTTCTTT. This chain joins TRBV5-1 and TRBJ1-1; 7 nucleotides line up with TRBD1. Trimming cost V 4 bases and J 1 base; bases outside gene matches: 7. Germline CDR1 is SGHRS and CDR2 is YFSETQ. CDR3 length: 15 residues. Complete variable domain (other parts from reference TRBV5-1 and TRBJ1-1): KAGVTQTPRYLIKTRGQQVTLSCSPISGHRSVSWYQQTPGQGLQFLFEYFSETQRNKGNFPGRFSGRQFSNSRSEMNVSTLELGDSALYLCASSRDSARNTEAFFGQGTRLTVV.